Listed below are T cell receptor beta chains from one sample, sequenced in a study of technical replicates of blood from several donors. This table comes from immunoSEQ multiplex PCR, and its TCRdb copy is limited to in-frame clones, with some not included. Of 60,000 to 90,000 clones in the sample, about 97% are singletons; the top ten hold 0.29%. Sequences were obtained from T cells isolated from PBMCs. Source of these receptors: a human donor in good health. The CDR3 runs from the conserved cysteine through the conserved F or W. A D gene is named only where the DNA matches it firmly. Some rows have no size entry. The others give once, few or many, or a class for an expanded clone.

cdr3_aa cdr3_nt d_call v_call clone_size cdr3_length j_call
CASSRDRAHYGYTF TGTGCCAGCAGTAGGGACAGGGCTCACTATGGCTACACCTTC TRBD1 TRBV6-5 NA 14 TRBJ1-2
CASRRDRVEGEQFF TGCGCCAGCAGAAGGGACAGGGTAGAAGGGGAGCAGTTCTTC TRBD1 TRBV5-1 NA 14 TRBJ2-1
CASSLLGQLGYTF TGTGCCAGCAGTTTATTGGGACAACTTGGCTACACCTTC NA TRBV27 NA 13 TRBJ1-2
CASSPRGPSYEQYF TGTGCCAGCAGTCCAAGGGGCCCCTCCTACGAGCAGTACTTC NA TRBV6-1 NA 14 TRBJ2-7
CSLRLAGGLLFF TGCAGCTTGAGACTAGCGGGAGGTCTACTGTTCTTC TRBD2 TRBV29-1 NA 12 TRBJ2-1
CACRGPAADGELFF TGTGCCTGTAGAGGCCCAGCGGCCGACGGGGAGCTGTTTTTT NA TRBV30 NA 14 TRBJ2-2
CASSLSRYYEQYF TGTGCCAGCAGTTTAAGTCGGTACTACGAGCAGTACTTC NA TRBV27 NA 13 TRBJ2-7
CASSQDPGTSFKAQYF TGCGCCAGCAGCCAAGATCCGGGGACTAGTTTTAAGGCCCAGTACTTC TRBD2 TRBV4-1 once 16 TRBJ2-5
CASSLEGGTEAFF TGTGCCAGCAGCTTAGAAGGAGGGACTGAAGCTTTCTTT NA TRBV5-5 NA 13 TRBJ1-1
CASSERRSSSYEQYF TGTGCCAGCAGTGAAAGACGGAGCAGCTCCTACGAGCAGTACTTC NA TRBV2 NA 15 TRBJ2-7
CASSLTSSYEQYF TGCGCCAGCAGCTTAACATCCTCCTACGAGCAGTACTTC NA TRBV5-1 NA 13 TRBJ2-7